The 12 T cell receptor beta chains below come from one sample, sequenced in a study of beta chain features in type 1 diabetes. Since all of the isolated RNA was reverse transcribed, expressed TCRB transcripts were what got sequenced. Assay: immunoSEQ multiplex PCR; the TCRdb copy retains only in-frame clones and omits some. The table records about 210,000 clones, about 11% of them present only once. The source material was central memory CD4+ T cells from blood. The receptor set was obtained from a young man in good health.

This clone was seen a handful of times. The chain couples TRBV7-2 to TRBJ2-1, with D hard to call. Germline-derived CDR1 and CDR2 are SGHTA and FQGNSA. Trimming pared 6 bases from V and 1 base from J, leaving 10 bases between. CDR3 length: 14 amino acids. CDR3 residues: CASRTRESYNEQFF. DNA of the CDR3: TGTGCCAGCAGAACCCGAGAATCCTACAATGAGCAGTTCTTC. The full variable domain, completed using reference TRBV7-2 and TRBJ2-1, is GAGVSQSPSNKVTEKGKDVELRCDPISGHTALYWYRQSLGQGLEFLIYFQGNSAPDKSGLPSDRFSAERTGGSVSTLTIQRTQQEDSAVYLCASRTRESYNEQFFGPGTRLTVL.

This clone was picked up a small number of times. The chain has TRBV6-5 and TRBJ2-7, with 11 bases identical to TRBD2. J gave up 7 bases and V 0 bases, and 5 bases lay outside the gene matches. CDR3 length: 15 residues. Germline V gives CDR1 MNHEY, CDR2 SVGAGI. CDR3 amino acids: CASSYSSGRADEQYF. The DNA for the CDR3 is TGTGCCAGCAGTTACTCTAGCGGGAGGGCCGATGAGCAGTACTTC.

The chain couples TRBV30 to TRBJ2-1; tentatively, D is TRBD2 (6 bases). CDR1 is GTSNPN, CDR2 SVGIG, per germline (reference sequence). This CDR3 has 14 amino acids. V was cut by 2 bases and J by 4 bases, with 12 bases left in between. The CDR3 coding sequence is TGTGCCTGGAGTTTGAGGAGGGGTTACAATGAGCAGTTCTTC. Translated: CAWSLRRGYNEQFF. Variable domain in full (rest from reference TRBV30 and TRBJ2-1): SQTIHQWPATLVQPVGSPLSLECTVEGTSNPNLYWYRQAAGRGLQLLFYSVGIGQISSEVPQNLSASRPQDRQFILSSKKLLLSDSGFYLCAWSLRRGYNEQFFGPGTRLTVL.

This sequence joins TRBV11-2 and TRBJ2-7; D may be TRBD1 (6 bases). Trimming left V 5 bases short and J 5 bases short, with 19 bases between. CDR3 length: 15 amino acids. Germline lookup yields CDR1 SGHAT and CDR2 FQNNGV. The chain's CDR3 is CASSATHRVLDEQYF. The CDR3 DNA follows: TGTGCCAGCAGCGCTACACACAGGGTTCTCGACGAGCAGTACTTC.

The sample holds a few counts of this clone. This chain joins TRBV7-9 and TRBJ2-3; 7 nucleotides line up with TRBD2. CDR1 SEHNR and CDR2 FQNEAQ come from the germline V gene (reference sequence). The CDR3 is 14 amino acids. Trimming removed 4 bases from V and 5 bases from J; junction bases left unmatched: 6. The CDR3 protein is CASSYFAGVDTQYF. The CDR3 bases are TGTGCCAGCAGCTATTTCGCGGGAGTAGATACGCAGTATTTT.

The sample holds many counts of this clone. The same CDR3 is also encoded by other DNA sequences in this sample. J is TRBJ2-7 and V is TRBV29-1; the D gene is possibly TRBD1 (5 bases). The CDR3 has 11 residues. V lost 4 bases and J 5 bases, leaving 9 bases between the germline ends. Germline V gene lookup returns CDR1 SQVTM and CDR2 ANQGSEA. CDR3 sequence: CSVVRRDEQYF. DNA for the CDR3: TGCAGCGTTGTTCGCAGGGACGAGCAGTACTTC.

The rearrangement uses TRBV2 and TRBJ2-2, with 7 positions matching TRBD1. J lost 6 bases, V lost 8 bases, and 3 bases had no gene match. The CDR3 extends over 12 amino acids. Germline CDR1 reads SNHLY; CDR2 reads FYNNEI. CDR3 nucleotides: TGTGCCAGCGCACAGGGGCCCGGGGAGCTGTTTTTT. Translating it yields CASAQGPGELFF.

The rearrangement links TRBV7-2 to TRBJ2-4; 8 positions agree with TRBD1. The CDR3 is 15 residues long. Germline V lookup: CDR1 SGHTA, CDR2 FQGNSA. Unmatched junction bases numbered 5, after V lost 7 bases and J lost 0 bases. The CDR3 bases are TGTGCCAGCACCGGACAGGGCTTAGCCAAAAACATTCAGTACTTC. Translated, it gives CASTGQGLAKNIQYF.

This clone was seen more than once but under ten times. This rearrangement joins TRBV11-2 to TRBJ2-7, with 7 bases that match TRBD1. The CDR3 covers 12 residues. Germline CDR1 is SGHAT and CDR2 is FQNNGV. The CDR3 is CAGRDSSYEQYF. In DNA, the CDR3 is TGTGCTGGCCGGGACAGCTCCTACGAGCAGTACTTC.

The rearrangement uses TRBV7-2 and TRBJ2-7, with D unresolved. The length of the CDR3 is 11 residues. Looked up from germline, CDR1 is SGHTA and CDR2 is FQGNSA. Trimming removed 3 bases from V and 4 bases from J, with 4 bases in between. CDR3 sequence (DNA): TGTGCCAGCAGCTTTAAATACGAGCAGTACTTC. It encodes CASSFKYEQYF.

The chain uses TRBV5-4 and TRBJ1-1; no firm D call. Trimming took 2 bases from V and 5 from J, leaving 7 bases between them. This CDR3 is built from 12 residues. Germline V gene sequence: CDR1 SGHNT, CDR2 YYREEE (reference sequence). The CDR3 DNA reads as TGTGCCAGCAGCTTTGCTGATACTGAAGCTTTCTTT. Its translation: CASSFADTEAFF. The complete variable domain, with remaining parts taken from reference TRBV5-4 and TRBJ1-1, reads ETGVTQSPTHLIKTRGQQVTLRCSSQSGHNTVSWYQQALGQGPQFIFQYYREEENGRGNFPPRFSGLQFPNYSSELNVNALELDDSALYLCASSFADTEAFFGQGTRLTVV.

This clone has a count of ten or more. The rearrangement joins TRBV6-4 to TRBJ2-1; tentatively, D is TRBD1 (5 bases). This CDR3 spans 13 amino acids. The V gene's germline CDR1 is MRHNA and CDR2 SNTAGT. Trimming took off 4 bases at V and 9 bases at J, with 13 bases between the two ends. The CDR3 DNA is TGTGCCAGCAGTGGGGTCAGGGCTAGTGAGCAGTTCTTC. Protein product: CASSGVRASEQFF.